This T cell receptor (beta chain) came from a study of cytomegalovirus exposure and HLA in healthy donors. In the study overall: Genetic ancestry analysis placed approximately 80% of the 410 or so donors that were genotyped in the Caucasian-associated cluster. Study-wide results and limits: Reported performance of the classifier showed diagnosis of cytomegalovirus status with high specificity and sensitivity.

In the PCR, 60 Vbeta and 13 Jbeta primers were used. This table comes from immunoSEQ multiplex PCR, and its TCRdb copy is limited to in-frame clones, with some not included. The sample consists of about 200,000 clones, approximately 82% of them appearing once. About this clone: Its target is not known.

Donors in the study were healthy people who gave bone marrow. The sequence derives from a man aged 18 to 35 in good health and CMV-seronegative. What was sequenced was PBMCs.

DNA of the CDR3: TGTGCCAGCAGCGAGGGGGTGGGGGTTTATGGCAACACTGAAGCTTTCTTT. Translating gives CASSEGVGVYGNTEAFF. V is TRBV9 and J is TRBJ1-1, with D possibly being TRBD1 (6 bases). CDR1 is SGDLS, CDR2 YYNGEE, per germline. Deletions cut 3 bases from V and 2 bases from J, with 20 bases between. CDR3 size: 17 residues.